This record concerns one T cell receptor (beta chain) sequence. Sequencing used immunoSEQ multiplex PCR; TCRdb keeps in-frame clones, though not all of them. The sample carries approximately 71,000 clones, approximately 91% recorded once. The sample is drawn from a study of lymphopenia after photon versus proton radiotherapy. CDR3 length: 15 residues. Germline assignment: CDR1 LGHNA and CDR2 YSLEER. The trim removed 2 bases at V and 5 bases at J, leaving 4 bases unmatched. The chain combines TRBV4-3 with TRBJ2-3, with 10 bases aligning to TRBD2. This clonotype was obtained from a woman aged 70-85 years with pancreatic cancer. This sample comprised peripheral blood, obtained from a patient treated with photon-based radiotherapy. This CDR3 reads CASSQSGREVDTQYF. The CDR3 bases are TGCGCCAGCAGCCAAAGCGGGAGGGAGGTAGATACGCAGTATTTT.